This entry lists 5 T cell receptor beta chains sequenced from one sample in a study of blood T cell repertoires in COVID-19. Clones were read by immunoSEQ multiplex PCR, and TCRdb kept only the in-frame ones, dropping some. This sample has 150,000 to 200,000 clones, with 82% found just once. Sequencing was carried out using peripheral blood. The source of these receptors is a woman aged 70-85 years with acute or convalescent COVID-19.

V usage is TRBV5-1 and J usage is TRBJ1-2, with D perhaps matching TRBD1 (5 bases). V was shortened by 2 bases and J by 2 bases, with 19 bases between the two germline ends. This CDR3 region has 17 residues. Germline-derived CDR1 and CDR2 are SGHRS and YFSETQ. The CDR3 DNA is TGCGCCAGCAGCTTCCCCTTTGAGGCGGGGCCAAACTATGGCTACACCTTC. This sequence encodes CASSFPFEAGPNYGYTF.

The chain employs TRBV5-1 and TRBJ2-3; 8 bases are a match to TRBD1. The CDR3 loop spans 15 amino acids. Germline V CDR1 and CDR2: SGHRS, YFSETQ. J gave up 3 bases and V 0 bases, and 3 bases lay outside the gene matches. CDR3: CASSLAGGWTDTQYF. CDR3 in DNA: TGCGCCAGCAGCTTGGCAGGGGGCTGGACAGATACGCAGTATTTT.

A single count supports this clone. This rearrangement joins TRBV28 to TRBJ1-6; D might be TRBD1 (6 bases). The CDR3 runs 16 residues. V lost 1 base to trimming and J lost 4 bases, with 11 bases between them. Germline CDR1 and CDR2: MDHEN and SYDVKM. CDR3 coding DNA: TGTGCCAGCAGTTTATCCCGGCAGGGGTATAATTCACCCCTCCACTTT. Encoded protein: CASSLSRQGYNSPLHF.

The chain recombines TRBV28 with TRBJ1-4; 7 bases agree with TRBD1. The CDR3 length is 17 residues. Germline V gene lookup returns CDR1 MDHEN and CDR2 SYDVKM. J gave up 6 bases and V 2 bases, and 12 bases lay outside the gene matches. The CDR3 here is CASSLPQQGLGDEKLFF. CDR3 in DNA: TGTGCCAGCAGTTTACCCCAACAGGGGCTTGGGGATGAAAAACTGTTTTTT.

This chain links TRBV6-6 with TRBJ1-3; no firm D call. This CDR3 spans 14 amino acids. CDR1 is MNHNY, CDR2 SVGAGI, per germline (reference sequence). The V end was cut by 8 bases, the J end by 0 bases, with 11 bases between. The CDR3 reads CASSVSVSGNTIYF. In nucleotides, the CDR3 is TGTGCCAGCTCCGTGAGCGTCTCTGGAAACACCATATATTTT.